These 5 T cell receptor beta chains were sequenced from one sample in a study of T cell repertoires in cytomegalovirus infection. TCRdb redid the calling of the reads with MiXCR, one entry per CDR3 protein. The table records roughly 630,000 distinct CDR3 sequences, approximately 25% of them present only once. The sequenced sample was CD8+ T cells from PBMCs. Receptors originate from a human donor in good health (CMV status not recorded). Some clones in this sample may be carry-over from other donors' samples.

With respect to this clonotype: Possible read error: a much larger clone is one base away. The gene calls are TRBV7-2 and TRBJ2-3; 7 nucleotides align to TRBD1. Germline loops: CDR1 SGHTA, CDR2 FQGNSA. This CDR3 spans 15 amino acids. V lost 8 bases, J lost 2 bases, and 10 bases stayed unmatched. The CDR3 protein is CASGPRQGYTDTQYF. For the CDR3, the DNA is TGTGCCAGCGGCCCAAGACAGGGATACACAGATACGCAGTATTTT.

This clonotype was counted a few times. The chain has TRBV7-9 and TRBJ2-4; 7 bases fit TRBD1. The junction had 7 bases not matched to a gene; V was cut back by 4 bases and J by 7 bases. The CDR3 spans 14 residues. CDR1 is SEHNR, CDR2 FQNEAQ, per germline (reference sequence). CDR3 protein: CASSSAGGRNIQYF. The CDR3 bases are TGTGCCAGCAGCTCTGCAGGGGGTAGGAACATTCAGTACTTC. The whole variable domain, remainder taken from reference TRBV7-9 and TRBJ2-4, is DTGVSQNPRHKITKRGQNVTFRCDPISEHNRLYWYRQTLGQGPEFLTYFQNEAQLEKSRLLSDRFSAERPKGSFSTLEIQRTEQGDSAMYLCASSSAGGRNIQYFGAGTRLSVL.

The chain employs TRBV15 and TRBJ2-4; D possibly corresponds to TRBD1 (6 bases). The CDR3 runs 14 residues. Trimming removed 3 bases at V and 8 bases at J, with 14 bases between. CDR1 and CDR2 from the germline V gene are LNHNV and YYDKDF (reference sequence). The CDR3 DNA reads TGTGCCACCAGCAGCGGGGACATGGGTCACATTCAGTACTTC. As protein: CATSSGDMGHIQYF.

The chain has TRBV10-2 and TRBJ1-5, with TRBD1 as a possible D gene (5 bases). The V and J ends lost 6 bases and 9 bases respectively, with 12 bases between them. The length of the CDR3 is 12 residues. Germline CDR1 and CDR2: WSHSY and SAAADI. The CDR3 region is CASRGEGRPQHF. CDR3 DNA: TGCGCCAGCAGAGGTGAGGGGCGGCCCCAGCATTTT.

J is TRBJ2-2 and V is TRBV6-2 or TRBV6-3; no definite D call. The CDR3 consists of 15 residues. The germline V gene encodes CDR1 MNHEY and CDR2 SVGEGT. V was shortened by 6 bases and J by 4 bases, with 15 bases between the two germline ends. CDR3 residues: CASSSLWAVTGELFF. Here the CDR3 DNA reads TGTGCCAGCAGCTCTCTATGGGCAGTCACCGGGGAGCTGTTTTTT.